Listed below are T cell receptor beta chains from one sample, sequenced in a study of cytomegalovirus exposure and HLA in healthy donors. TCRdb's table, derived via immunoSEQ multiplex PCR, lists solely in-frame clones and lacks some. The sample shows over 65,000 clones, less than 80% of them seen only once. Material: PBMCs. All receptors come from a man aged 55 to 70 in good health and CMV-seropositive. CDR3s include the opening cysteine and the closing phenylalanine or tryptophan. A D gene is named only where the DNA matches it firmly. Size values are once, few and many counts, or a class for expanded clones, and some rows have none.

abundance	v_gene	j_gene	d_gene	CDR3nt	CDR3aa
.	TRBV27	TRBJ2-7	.	TGTGCCAGCAGTTTGGCGGGTCAATGGATCTACGAGCAGTACTTC	CASSLAGQWIYEQYF
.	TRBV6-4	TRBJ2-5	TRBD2	TGTGCCAGCAGTGACTCGAGGCCTGGGAATAGGGCTAGCGGCCCAAGGAGGGAGACCCAGTACTTC	CASSDSRPGNRASGPRRETQYF
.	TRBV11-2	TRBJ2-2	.	TGTGCCAGCAGCTTTCTAGCTCGCACCGGGGAGCTGTTTTTT	CASSFLARTGELFF
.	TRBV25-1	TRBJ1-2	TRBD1	TGTGCCAGCAGTGAATTCGGGACAGGGCAGATCTATGGCTACACCTTC	CASSEFGTGQIYGYTF
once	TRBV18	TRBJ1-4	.	TGTGCCAGCTCAAGGTCGCAGGGTAATGAAAAACTGTTTTTT	CASSRSQGNEKLFF
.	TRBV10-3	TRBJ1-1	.	TGTGCCATCCTACAGGGACCCCCTTATGAAGCTTTCTTT	CAILQGPPYEAFF
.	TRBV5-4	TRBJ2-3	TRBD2	TGTGCCAGCAGCAACCTAGCGGGGGGCCCCACAGATACGCAGTATTTT	CASSNLAGGPTDTQYF
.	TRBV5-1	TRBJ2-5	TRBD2	TGCGCCAGCAGCTTTAGCGGGGGGCGAGAGACCCAGTACTTC	CASSFSGGRETQYF
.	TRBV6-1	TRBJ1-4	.	TGTGCCACCCTAGGAGTAAATGAAAAACTGTTTTTT	CATLGVNEKLFF
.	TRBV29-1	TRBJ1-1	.	TGCAGCGTTGGCACAGAACCAATGAACACTGAAGCTTTCTTT	CSVGTEPMNTEAFF
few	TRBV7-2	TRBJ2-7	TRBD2	TGTGCCAGCAGCTTGCAAGCGGGAGGGTTCTACGAGCAGTACTTC	CASSLQAGGFYEQYF
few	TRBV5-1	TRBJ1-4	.	TGCGCCAGCAGCTCACAGCCTAATGAAAAACTGTTTTTT	CASSSQPNEKLFF
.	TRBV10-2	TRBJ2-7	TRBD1	TGCGCCAGCAGTGCCCCGACAGGGGCCTACGAGCAGTACTTC	CASSAPTGAYEQYF
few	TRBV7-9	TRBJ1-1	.	TGTGCCAGCAGCTTAGTCGGGGGGGTTAACACTGAAGCTTTCTTT	CASSLVGGVNTEAFF
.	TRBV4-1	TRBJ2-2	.	TGCGCCAGCAGCCAAGTTTCGGGGTGGCGAGTCACGAACACCGGGGAGCTGTTTTTT	CASSQVSGWRVTNTGELFF
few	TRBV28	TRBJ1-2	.	TGTGCCAGCGGGTTTCGGGACAAGGGCTACACCTTC	CASGFRDKGYTF
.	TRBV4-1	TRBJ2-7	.	TGCGCCAGCAGCCAAGACCCCGGGAGCTCCTACGAGCAGTACTTC	CASSQDPGSSYEQYF
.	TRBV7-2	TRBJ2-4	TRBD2	TGTGCCAGCAGCTTAGCCCTGGTAGCGGGAGGGTTCCTAGCCAAAAACATTCAGTACTTC	CASSLALVAGGFLAKNIQYF
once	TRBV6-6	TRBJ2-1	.	TGTGCCAGCATCGAAGGGGGTGAGGATGAGCAGTTCTTC	CASIEGGEDEQFF